The next 26 T cell receptor beta chains were all read from a single sample in a study of T cells in Graves' hyperthyroidism and ophthalmopathy. TCR beta CDR3 region amplification was performed from RNA transcripts. With the HTBI primer set, the TCR CDR3 went through a first round of RT-PCR. A single record per CDR3 protein comes from TCRdb applying MiXCR to the multiplex PCR reads. The sample consists of about 400,000 distinct CDR3 sequences, around 13% of them appearing once. Sequenced input: blood. Every receptor here comes from a woman aged 25 to 39 with Graves' ophthalmopathy.

This clonotype appeared a few times. The V gene is TRBV4-1, the J gene TRBJ2-2, with 10 bases that match TRBD2. The germline gives CDR1 MGHRA, CDR2 YSYEKL. The J segment lost 5 bases and the V segment lost 7 bases, leaving 7 bases of the junction unmatched. The CDR3 extends over 15 amino acids. CDR3 sequence: CASTPSGGGTGELFF. CDR3 DNA sequence: TGCGCCAGCACTCCTAGCGGGGGCGGGACCGGGGAGCTGTTTTTT.

The CDR3 sequence is CASSLGSTPLTGGYTF. The CDR3 nucleotides read TGTGCCAGCAGTTTAGGCTCTACACCCCTAACGGGTGGCTACACCTTC. The chain employs TRBV28 and TRBJ1-2, with no clear D. This CDR3 is 16 amino acids long. V lost 2 bases, J lost 7 bases, and 20 bases lay in between. CDR1 MDHEN and CDR2 SYDVKM come from the germline V gene.

Points on this clonotype: A much more abundant neighbour one base away suggests this may be a read error. V is TRBV6-2 or TRBV6-3 and J is TRBJ2-1; 12 nucleotides line up with TRBD2. V dropped 8 bases and J dropped 12; count of bases not matched to a gene: 11. The CDR3 has 14 residues. The germline V gene has CDR1 MNHEY and CDR2 SVGEGT. The DNA of the CDR3 is TGTGCCAGCGCTACTAGCGGGGGGAATTCTGGGCAGTTCTTC. It translates to CASATSGGNSGQFF.

The V call is TRBV29-1, the J call TRBJ2-2; maybe TRBD1 (5 bases). Germline V gives CDR1 SQVTM, CDR2 ANQGSEA. V dropped 3 bases and J dropped 8 bases, with 16 bases sitting between them. CDR3 length equals 14 residues. The CDR3 sequence is CSVDQDTGTGELFF. As DNA, the CDR3 is TGCAGCGTTGATCAGGACACGGGCACTGGGGAGCTGTTTTTT.

The gene calls are TRBV5-5 and TRBJ2-1; maybe TRBD1 (6 bases). V was pared by 0 bases and J by 3 bases, with 16 bases between. The CDR3 extends over 17 amino acids. From germline, CDR1 is SGHKS and CDR2 YYEKEE (reference sequence). CDR3 nucleotide sequence: TGTGCCAGCAGCTTGGTACAGGGATTGATGAACTACAATGAGCAGTTCTTC. Translating it yields CASSLVQGLMNYNEQFF.

This clonotype came up a few times. A read error may explain this, as a much larger clone is one base away. The rearrangement joins TRBV30 to TRBJ2-1; no definite D call. V was pared by 1 base and J by 2 bases, with 6 bases between. The germline CDR1 and CDR2 sequences are GTSNPN and SVGIG (reference sequence). The CDR3 has 13 residues. CDR3 loop: CAWSDSPYNEQFF. The CDR3 DNA sequence: TGTGCCTGGAGTGATAGTCCCTACAATGAGCAGTTCTTC.

The chain employs TRBV15 and TRBJ2-2, with TRBD1 matching 8 bases. The junction had 7 bases not matched to a gene; V was cut back by 3 bases and J by 4 bases. The germline gives CDR1 LNHNV, CDR2 YYDKDF (reference sequence). The CDR3 has 16 amino acids. The CDR3 bases are TGTGCCACCAGCAGGGAGGACAGGGCGGGCACCGGGGAGCTGTTTTTT. It encodes CATSREDRAGTGELFF.

This clonotype was seen repeatedly, ten times or more. The CDR3 DNA reads as TGTGCCAGCTCACCCGACTGGAACTACAATGAGCAGTTCTTC. Protein: CASSPDWNYNEQFF. This rearrangement joins TRBV18 to TRBJ2-1; no clear D gene. Germline V lookup: CDR1 KGHSH, CDR2 LQKENI. V dropped 3 bases and J dropped 3 bases, with 9 bases sitting between them. CDR3 length: 14 residues.

This sequence joins TRBV5-1 and TRBJ1-3; D possibly corresponds to TRBD1 (5 bases). This CDR3 is 19 amino acids long. The V and J ends lost 3 bases and 0 bases respectively, with 22 bases between them. Germline values: CDR1 SGHRS, CDR2 YFSETQ. The CDR3 loop is CASSSDLPGTRDSGNTIYF. CDR3 bases: TGCGCCAGCAGCTCCGACCTACCCGGGACCCGAGACTCTGGAAACACCATATATTTT. The whole variable domain, filled in from reference TRBV5-1 and TRBJ1-3, reads KAGVTQTPRYLIKTRGQQVTLSCSPISGHRSVSWYQQTPGQGLQFLFEYFSETQRNKGNFPGRFSGRQFSNSRSEMNVSTLELGDSALYLCASSSDLPGTRDSGNTIYFGEGSWLTVV.

This clonotype was recorded many times. This rearrangement joins TRBV24-1 to TRBJ2-3; D uncertain. Germline V gene lookup returns CDR1 KGHDR and CDR2 SFDVKD. This CDR3 has 13 amino acids. V was clipped by 9 bases and J by 4 bases, with 13 bases between them. The CDR3 DNA reads as TGTGCCACCCAGAAGGGTTGGGCAGATACGCAGTATTTT. Protein sequence: CATQKGWADTQYF.

The J gene is TRBJ1-5, the V gene TRBV6-6; D is unresolved. The V gene lost 2 bases and the J gene lost 1 base, with 9 bases spanning the gap. The CDR3 spans 15 residues. The germline gives CDR1 MNHNY, CDR2 SVGAGI (reference sequence). DNA for the CDR3: TGTGCCAGCAGTTACGGTCGGCAGAGCAATCAGCCCCAGCATTTT. This sequence encodes CASSYGRQSNQPQHF.

This clonotype was detected many times. V and J are TRBV28 and TRBJ1-1; D is undetermined. V lost 2 bases and J 8 bases, leaving 9 bases between the germline ends. Looked up from germline, CDR1 is MDHEN and CDR2 is SYDVKM. CDR3 size: 12 residues. In nucleotides, the CDR3 is TGTGCCAGCAGTTTAGAATCTAGAGAAGCTTTCTTT. Residues: CASSLESREAFF.

This clonotype was detected many times. The chain has TRBV6-5 and TRBJ1-6; TRBD1 matches at 10 bases. The germline CDR1 and CDR2 sequences are MNHEY and SVGAGI. V gave up 2 bases and J gave up 6 bases; unmatched junction bases: 1. The CDR3 runs 15 residues. This CDR3 reads CASSYGTGVNSPLHF. CDR3 coding DNA: TGTGCCAGCAGTTACGGGACAGGGGTTAATTCACCCCTCCACTTT.

This clonotype has a count of ten or more. The J gene is TRBJ1-1, the V gene TRBV29-1; D is unclear. This CDR3 has 13 residues. CDR1 and CDR2 from the germline V gene are SQVTM and ANQGSEA. Trimming stripped 6 bases from V and 0 bases from J, with 11 bases between. Here the CDR3 reads CSVGGQLNTEAFF. The CDR3 nucleotides are TGCAGCGTCGGCGGGCAGTTGAACACTGAAGCTTTCTTT.

The table lists this clonotype with a few counts. This chain links TRBV29-1 with TRBJ1-1, with 7 bases that match TRBD1. CDR1 SQVTM and CDR2 ANQGSEA come from the germline V gene. The CDR3 is 13 residues long. With V trimmed by 5 bases and J by 0 bases, 3 bases remained unmatched. The CDR3 DNA reads as TGCAGCGTTCAGGGACAGATGAACACTGAAGCTTTCTTT. It yields the protein CSVQGQMNTEAFF.

In its sample, this clonotype was seen many times. This chain uses TRBV27 with TRBJ1-3; no firm D call. Trimming pared 4 bases from V and 0 bases from J, leaving 4 bases between. The CDR3 is 13 amino acids. Germline values: CDR1 MNHEY, CDR2 SMNVEV (reference sequence). CDR3 region: CASSSRSGNTIYF. The CDR3 coding sequence is TGTGCCAGCAGTTCTCGCTCTGGAAACACCATATATTTT.

This clonotype was detected ten times or more. The rearrangement links TRBV5-1 to TRBJ2-7, with D tentatively TRBD1 or TRBD2 (7 bases each). The CDR3 runs 13 residues. Trimming cost V 7 bases and J 2 bases, with 13 bases left between them. Per the germline V gene, CDR1 is SGHRS and CDR2 is YFSETQ. CDR3: CASWDSGTYEQYF. The CDR3 coding sequence is TGCGCCAGCTGGGACAGCGGGACCTACGAGCAGTACTTC.

This clonotype has only a few counts. The CDR3 protein is CSATGQRGGADTQYF. The CDR3 nucleotides read TGCAGTGCTACAGGCCAGCGGGGAGGCGCAGATACGCAGTATTTT. The chain employs TRBV20-1 and TRBJ2-3, with 7 bases aligning to TRBD2. The germline gives CDR1 DFQATT, CDR2 SNEGSKA (reference sequence). V was pared by 4 bases and J by 4 bases, with 11 bases of the junction left unmatched. This CDR3 spans 15 amino acids.

This chain connects TRBV9 to TRBJ2-3; 8 nucleotides align to TRBD2. This CDR3 has 18 amino acids. Germline CDR1 SGDLS, CDR2 YYNGEE. The ends lost 3 bases at V and 2 bases at J; junction bases unmatched: 14. The CDR3 spells CASSEGGLWRGDTDTQYF. Here the CDR3 DNA reads TGTGCCAGCAGCGAAGGGGGTTTGTGGCGGGGGGACACAGATACGCAGTATTTT.

About this clonotype itself: Its ends do not fully match the called genes, so a read error is possible. This rearrangement joins TRBV7-2 to TRBJ2-7; tentatively, D is TRBD1 (5 bases). The CDR3 is 16 amino acids. CDR1 and CDR2 (germline): SGHTA, FQGNSA. CDR3 protein: CASSSGSPIQGYGQYF. As DNA, the CDR3 is TGTGCCAGCAGCTCAGGGTCTCCCATCCAAGGATACGGGCAGTACTTC.

This clonotype was seen at least ten times. The rearrangement links TRBV12-3 or TRBV12-4 to TRBJ2-5; perhaps D is TRBD1 or TRBD2 (5 bases each). Trimming shortened V by 6 bases and J by 2 bases, and 22 bases separated the two germline ends. The length of the CDR3 is 17 residues. The CDR3 loop reads CASSQTLSGRLQETQYF. DNA for the CDR3: TGTGCCAGCAGCCAGACGTTATCGGGACGCCTTCAAGAGACCCAGTACTTC.

This clonotype was counted between two and nine times. The rearrangement links TRBV11-3 to TRBJ1-5; maybe TRBD1 (6 bases). Germline CDR1 reads SGHNT; CDR2 reads YENEEA. The V end lost 6 bases, the J end lost 7 bases, and 19 bases lay between the germline ends. The CDR3 has 15 residues. CDR3 in amino acids: CASSQGTGSGQPQHF. In nucleotides, the CDR3 is TGTGCCAGCAGTCAGGGGACGGGTTCGGGGCAGCCCCAGCATTTT. Drawing the rest from reference TRBV11-3 and TRBJ1-5, the complete variable domain is EAGVVQSPRYKIIEKKQPVAFWCNPISGHNTLYWYLQNLGQGPELLIRYENEEAVDDSQLPKDRFSAERLKGVDSTLKIQPAELGDSAVYLCASSQGTGSGQPQHFGDGTRLSIL.

Ten or more counts support this clonotype. The V gene is TRBV28, the J gene TRBJ1-5; D not resolved. V was trimmed by 5 bases and J by 4 bases, leaving 15 bases between them. This CDR3 spans 15 amino acids. Germline CDR1 and CDR2: MDHEN and SYDVKM. CDR3 sequence: CASSRPEISNQPQHF. Here the CDR3 DNA reads TGTGCCAGCAGTCGCCCAGAGATTTCAAATCAGCCCCAGCATTTT.

The table lists this clonotype with many counts. The chain combines TRBV9 with TRBJ2-5; TRBD2 is a possible D gene (6 bases). The V end was cut by 5 bases, the J end by 5 bases, with 13 bases between. The CDR3 runs 13 residues. Germline CDR1 reads SGDLS; CDR2 reads YYNGEE. CDR3 coding DNA: TGTGCCAGCAGGCCCTCTGGAGGGGAGACCCAGTACTTC. It codes for CASRPSGGETQYF.

This clonotype was seen many times. The rearrangement joins TRBV12-3 or TRBV12-4 to TRBJ1-6, with D possibly being TRBD1 (5 bases). The CDR3 consists of 12 residues. V gave up 6 bases and J gave up 12 bases, with 12 bases separating them. CDR3 sequence: CASSARDGPLHF. Here the CDR3 DNA reads TGTGCCAGCAGCGCCAGGGATGGACCCCTCCACTTT.

This clonotype was picked up many times. The chain links TRBV20-1 to TRBJ2-5; no clear D. V lost 0 bases and J 1 base, leaving 9 bases between the germline ends. CDR1 is DFQATT and CDR2 is SNEGSKA in the germline V gene (reference sequence). The CDR3 contains 14 residues. In nucleotides, the CDR3 is TGCAGTGCTAGAGAGGCGTTCGTCCAAGAGACCCAGTACTTC. As protein: CSAREAFVQETQYF.